Sequencing of this T cell receptor beta chain was carried out in a study of identical twins. Remarks on this clonotype: Antigen unknown.

TCRdb processed the 5' RACE reads anew with MiXCR; each CDR3 protein has one entry. The repertoire has approximately 190,000 distinct CDR3 sequences, 15% of them found once; the top ten carry less than 45%. Germline-derived CDR1 and CDR2 are SGHTA and FQGNSA. V lost 5 bases and J lost 1; bases outside the gene matches: 4. The CDR3 runs to 14 residues. Study results and caveats: Clonotypes of the beta chain that were abundant in cord blood carried fewer insertions (memory repertoires showed none).

These same data were also listed under a study on T cells expressing NK-cell markers.

Sequencing input: CD8+ T cells sorted from blood. The sequence derives from a woman under 30 in good health. The chain combines TRBV7-2 with TRBJ1-1; TRBD1 agrees at 7 bases. The CDR3 here is CASSTQGGNTEAFF. CDR3 bases: TGTGCCAGCAGCACTCAGGGGGGGAACACTGAAGCTTTCTTT.